This TCR beta chain is drawn from a study of HIV-infected children after antiretroviral therapy interruption. About the study: Most children had recorded EBV and CMV exposure. For the interruption arm, samples span week 0 through about 3 years after study end. Whole-study results and caveats: By the end of treatment interruption, naive CD4+ clonality (Gini) increased.

A 3' RACE protocol on RNA, with unique molecular identifiers, produced the TCR library. MiXCR, run by TCRdb on the 3' RACE reads, gives a single entry per CDR3 protein. The sample has some 40,000 distinct CDR3 sequences, about 6.5% seen once. As for treatment: PENTA 11 planned treatment interruption arm or continuous ART arm. At least 24 weeks of at least three-drug ART, in children 2 to 15 years. The table lists this clonotype with many counts. Its target is unknown. Germline V CDR1 and CDR2: SGHRS, YFSETQ. CDR3 size: 15 residues. With 2 bases removed from V and 1 base from J, the gap between germline ends came to 13 bases.

The sample in question was CD45RA+ CD4+ T cells from PBMCs, pooled from several time points, obtained from a donor given antiretroviral therapy, either interrupted or continuous. Described subset: naive CD4+ CD45RA+ CD45RO- T cells. The chain joins TRBV5-1 to TRBJ2-7; D might be TRBD1 or TRBD2, each matching 5 bases. The clonotype comes from a pool of human donors with HIV. As DNA, the CDR3 is TGCGCCAGCAGCTTCGCCGGGGCTAGGTCCTACGAGCAGTACTTC. Its protein product is CASSFAGARSYEQYF.